This T cell receptor beta chain derives from a study of PD-L1 blockade in urothelial cancer. Study overall: Blood underwent analysis 3 weeks (second dose) and 6 weeks after treatment began. Blood-derived samples held a median around 140,000 T cells.

Time point of the sample: pretreatment peripheral blood. The study collected 1 to 8 samples per patient, pretreatment and on-treatment. This clone was seen a handful of times. Every PCR received spiked-in synthetic TCR analog templates. Assay: immunoSEQ multiplex PCR; the TCRdb copy retains only in-frame clones and omits some. The sample holds under 50,000 clones; 75% to 85% are singletons and the top ten take 1.5% to 2%. With 5 bases clipped from V and 1 base from J, the junction kept 6 bases outside the gene matches. CDR3 length: 15 amino acids. The germline V gene encodes CDR1 LNHDA and CDR2 SQIVND (reference sequence).

This specimen consisted of PBMCs, obtained around atezolizumab (anti-PD-L1) treatment. The TCR comes from a man aged 45-60 years with urothelial cancer. J is TRBJ2-7 and V is TRBV19; 9 bases are a match to TRBD2. Written as DNA, the CDR3 is TGTGCCAGTAGTTCGGGACTAGCAGGGTCCTACGAGCAGTACTTC. Translating it yields CASSSGLAGSYEQYF.